These 29 T cell receptor beta chains share one sample of origin, sequenced in a study of post-analysis software for immune sequencing data. The TCR beta cDNA libraries carried unique molecular identifiers. TCRdb independently ran MiXCR on the PCR reads; one entry per CDR3 protein. The sample contains fewer than 550,000 distinct CDR3 sequences, around 36% of which appear only once. Study-level points and caveats: When patients were compared with controls, about 5 TRBV segments were more frequent, TRBV5-6, TRBV5-1 and TRBV20-1 among them.

Their antigens are not known. The sequenced sample consisted of blood. These receptors were taken from a girl under 18 with multiple sclerosis.

A remark on this clonotype: One end of the junction does not line up with germline, which may come from a read error. The CDR3 here is CTSSGDSFQETQYF. As DNA, the CDR3 is TGTACCAGTAGTGGGGACAGTTTCCAAGAGACCCAGTACTTC. The gene calls are TRBV19 and TRBJ2-5; TRBD1 matches 7 bases. The germline V gene has CDR1 LNHDA and CDR2 SQIVND (reference sequence). CDR3 length: 14 residues.

The CDR3 nucleotides read TGTGCCATCAGTGCCGGGACAAACTATGGCTACACCTTC. Translated, it gives CAISAGTNYGYTF. The rearrangement links TRBV10-3 to TRBJ1-2, with a possible D match to TRBD1 (6 bases). Trimming took 4 bases from V and 2 from J, leaving 8 bases between them. Germline CDR1 is ENHRY and CDR2 is SYGVKD. This CDR3 contains 13 residues.

In regard to this clonotype: A read error may explain this, as a much larger clone is one base away. The chain combines TRBV7-2 with TRBJ2-7; unclear D gene. The length of the CDR3 is 15 residues. Trimming left V 1 base short and J 7 bases short, with 17 bases between. Per the germline V gene, CDR1 is SGHTA and CDR2 is FQGNSA. CDR3: CASSLVTPPYNEQYF. The CDR3 DNA is TGTGCCAGCAGCTTAGTGACGCCACCATACAATGAGCAGTACTTC.

The gene calls are TRBV6-5 and TRBJ2-1; 12 positions agree with TRBD2. CDR1 MNHEY and CDR2 SVGAGI come from the germline V gene. CDR3 length: 17 amino acids. With V trimmed by 0 bases and J by 2 bases, 2 bases remained unmatched. The CDR3 DNA reads as TGTGCCAGCAGTTACTCGACTAGCGGGGGCCCCTACAATGAGCAGTTCTTC. Protein sequence: CASSYSTSGGPYNEQFF.

This clonotype turned up a few times. The genes are TRBV9 and TRBJ2-2; D uncertain. The V end lost 4 bases, the J end lost 4 bases, and 14 bases lay between the germline ends. The CDR3 has 15 amino acids. From germline, CDR1 is SGDLS and CDR2 YYNGEE. The CDR3 DNA follows: TGTGCCAGCAGCTTGGGGAACAGCTTCACCGGGGAGCTGTTTTTT. Amino acids: CASSLGNSFTGELFF. The entire variable domain, with the rest obtained from reference TRBV9 and TRBJ2-2, is as follows: DSGVTQTPKHLITATGQRVTLRCSPRSGDLSVYWYQQSLDQGLQFLIQYYNGEERAKGNILERFSAQQFPDLHSELNLSSLELGDSALYFCASSLGNSFTGELFFGEGSRLTVL.

This chain links TRBV29-1 with TRBJ1-2; a weak D match, TRBD1 (5 bases). Germline CDR1 reads SQVTM; CDR2 reads ANQGSEA. CDR3 size: 12 residues. V lost 6 bases, J lost 9 bases, and 17 bases lay in between. The CDR3 reads CSVRWGPGSYTF. CDR3 sequence (DNA): TGCAGCGTCCGGTGGGGCCCGGGGAGCTACACCTTC.

V gene TRBV6-5 combines with J gene TRBJ2-5, with no clear D. The CDR3 loop spans 13 amino acids. Germline V gives CDR1 MNHEY, CDR2 SVGAGI. Trimming cost V 5 bases and J 0 bases, with 7 bases left between them. The DNA of the CDR3 is TGTGCCAGCAGTGGACGGAACCAAGAGACCCAGTACTTC. This sequence encodes CASSGRNQETQYF.

In this sample, this clonotype turned up a few times. The chain carries TRBV2 and TRBJ2-5; maybe TRBD1 (5 bases). V dropped 4 bases and J dropped 3 bases, with 12 bases sitting between them. CDR1 and CDR2 (germline): SNHLY, FYNNEI. This CDR3 region has 14 residues. CDR3 DNA: TGTGCCAGCAGTGGTCGGCAGGGAAAAGAGACCCAGTACTTC. Amino acid sequence: CASSGRQGKETQYF. The complete variable domain, with remaining parts taken from reference TRBV2 and TRBJ2-5, reads EPEVTQTPSHQVTQMGQEVILRCVPISNHLYFYWYRQILGQKVEFLVSFYNNEISEKSEIFDDQFSVERPDGSNFTLKIRSTKLEDSAMYFCASSGRQGKETQYFGPGTRLLVL.

This chain uses TRBV6-1 with TRBJ2-7, with 7 bases fitting TRBD2. This CDR3 has 14 residues. CDR1 is MNHNS and CDR2 is SASEGT in the germline V gene. Trimming at V came to 3 bases and at J to 1 base, leaving 3 bases not matched to a gene. CDR3 loop: CASSEWRGSYEQYF. The DNA for the CDR3 is TGTGCCAGCAGTGAGTGGCGGGGGTCCTACGAGCAGTACTTC.

The chain joins TRBV12-3 or TRBV12-4 to TRBJ2-7; D perhaps matches TRBD2 (6 bases). V gave up 3 bases and J gave up 2 bases, with 20 bases separating them. The CDR3 has 17 amino acids. Here the CDR3 reads CASSFMVSGRGTYEQYF. The DNA of the CDR3 is TGTGCCAGCAGTTTCATGGTTTCTGGACGCGGGACCTACGAGCAGTACTTC.

J is TRBJ1-2 and V is TRBV12-3 or TRBV12-4, with a tentative D call TRBD1 (6 bases). CDR3 length equals 13 residues. The V end lost 3 bases, the J end lost 6 bases, and 11 bases lay between the germline ends. This chain's CDR3 is CASSFGGPNGYTF. The CDR3 bases are TGTGCCAGCAGTTTCGGGGGGCCAAATGGCTACACCTTC.

This clonotype has a handful of counts. The chain recombines TRBV6-6 with TRBJ2-7; 7 bases map to TRBD1. The CDR3 sequence is 13 residues long. V gave up 2 bases and J gave up 4 bases; unmatched junction bases: 2. Germline-derived CDR1 and CDR2 are MNHNY and SVGAGI (reference sequence). CDR3 nucleotide sequence: TGTGCCAGCAGTTACCGGGACAGTTACGAGCAGTACTTC. Translating it yields CASSYRDSYEQYF.

This clonotype came up a few times. A much larger clone sits a single nucleotide away, making a read error possible. The chain links TRBV6-5 to TRBJ2-7; D gene ambiguous. Trimming cost V 0 bases and J 5 bases, with 5 bases left between them. The CDR3 totals 12 residues. From germline, CDR1 is MNHEY and CDR2 SVGAGI. CDR3 residues: CASSYSGHEQYF. CDR3 in DNA: TGTGCCAGCAGTTACTCAGGGCACGAGCAGTACTTC.

This clonotype was observed a handful of times. The V call is TRBV7-2, the J call TRBJ2-5; 7 bases fit TRBD1. CDR1 is SGHTA and CDR2 is FQGNSA in the germline V gene. Trimming cost V 4 bases and J 8 bases; bases outside gene matches: 16. The CDR3 contains 16 residues. This chain's CDR3 is CASSWTGLTDKRTQYF. DNA for the CDR3: TGTGCCAGCAGCTGGACAGGACTCACAGACAAGAGAACCCAGTACTTC.

Points on this clonotype: At one boundary the junction diverges from the germline segment, which might be a read error. The rearrangement uses TRBV7-7 and TRBJ2-7; the match to TRBD2 covers 11 bases. The J call is uncertain, as TRBJ2-5 better fits the DNA end. Looked up from germline, CDR1 is SSHAT and CDR2 is FNYEAQ (reference sequence). This CDR3 comprises 17 residues. CDR3 bases: TGTGCTAGCAGCTTAAGAGCCCCTACTAGCGGGGGAGAGACCCAGTACTTC. Its translation is CASSLRAPTSGGETQYF.

With regard to this clonotype: The germline gene is not matched at one end of the junction; a read error may be the cause. The rearrangement uses TRBV7-9 and TRBJ2-1; TRBD1 matches at 7 bases. The CDR3 is made up of 15 amino acids. The germline V gene encodes CDR1 SEHNR and CDR2 FQNEAQ (reference sequence). Here the CDR3 reads CASSQGDSSYNGQFF. The CDR3 DNA follows: TGTGCCAGCAGCCAGGGGGACAGCTCCTACAATGGGCAGTTCTTC.

This chain uses TRBV15 with TRBJ1-2, with a weak D call TRBD1 (5 bases). Trimming removed 5 bases at V and 6 bases at J, with 19 bases between. The CDR3 extends over 15 amino acids. Per germline, CDR1 LNHNV and CDR2 YYDKDF (reference sequence). The CDR3 region has the DNA TGTGCCACCAGCCCGGGGCGGGGAAGAAGAGATGGCTACACCTTC. Protein sequence: CATSPGRGRRDGYTF.

In this sample, this clonotype turned up a few times. The CDR3 loop is CASSLGLGTQETQYF. CDR3 coding DNA: TGTGCCAGCAGCTTAGGACTAGGCACCCAAGAGACCCAGTACTTC. The V gene is TRBV7-7, the J gene TRBJ2-5; D might be TRBD2 (6 bases). The germline V gene encodes CDR1 SSHAT and CDR2 FNYEAQ (reference sequence). The CDR3 has 15 amino acids. V lost 1 base and J lost 1, with 10 bases in between.

The chain recombines TRBV7-2 with TRBJ2-1; 12 nucleotides align to TRBD2. The trim removed 0 bases at V and 13 bases at J, leaving 4 bases unmatched. Germline V lookup: CDR1 SGHTA, CDR2 FQGNSA. This CDR3 contains 14 residues. In DNA form, the CDR3 reads TGTGCCAGCAGCTTAGCACTAGCGGGGGGCGTCCAGTTCTTC. This translates into CASSLALAGGVQFF.

The chain joins TRBV20-1 to TRBJ2-4, with 11 bases aligning to TRBD2. V trimming: 2 bases; J trimming: 1 base; junction bases outside the gene matches: 13. Germline loops: CDR1 DFQATT, CDR2 SNEGSKA (reference sequence). The CDR3 totals 19 residues. The CDR3 protein is CSARSPRTSGFPAKNIQYF. The CDR3 bases are TGCAGTGCTAGATCTCCCCGGACTAGCGGGTTTCCGGCCAAAAACATTCAGTACTTC.

Turning to this clonotype: Its ends do not fully match the called genes, so a read error is possible. The chain carries TRBV6-2 or TRBV6-3 and TRBJ2-1; TRBD2 agrees at 7 bases. CDR1 MNHEY and CDR2 SVGEGT come from the germline V gene. The CDR3 totals 15 residues. The CDR3 sequence is CACSYSRGTNNEQFF. CDR3 nucleotide sequence: TGTGCCTGCAGTTACTCACGTGGGACTAACAATGAGCAGTTCTTC.

The genes are TRBV14 and TRBJ1-1; D is perhaps TRBD1 (5 bases). Germline V gene data show CDR1 as SGHDN and CDR2 as FVKESK. The CDR3 is made up of 15 amino acids. V was shortened by 0 bases and J by 5 bases, with 13 bases between the two germline ends. CDR3 coding DNA: TGTGCCAGCAGCCAAGATCGCAGGGATAAGACTGAAGCTTTCTTT. It is translated as CASSQDRRDKTEAFF.

The chain carries TRBV11-2 and TRBJ1-2, with 12 nucleotides matching TRBD1. V shed 1 base, J shed 3 bases, and the junction held 9 bases outside the gene matches. CDR3 size: 18 residues. CDR1 is SGHAT and CDR2 is FQNNGV in the germline V gene. CDR3 region: CASSLGGGQGASYYGYTF. The CDR3 DNA sequence: TGTGCCAGCAGCTTAGGAGGGGGACAGGGGGCCTCCTACTATGGCTACACCTTC.

The chain links TRBV3-1 to TRBJ2-2; D is uncertain. V lost 6 bases, J lost 2 bases, and 4 bases lay in between. Germline V gene lookup returns CDR1 LGHDT and CDR2 YNNKEL (reference sequence). The CDR3 is 12 residues long. CDR3 in amino acids: CASRVNTGELFF. CDR3 sequence (DNA): TGTGCCAGCAGGGTTAACACCGGGGAGCTGTTTTTT.

The rearrangement links TRBV25-1 to TRBJ1-2, with TRBD1 matching 9 bases. This CDR3 is 16 amino acids long. Germline assignment: CDR1 MGHDK and CDR2 SYGVNS. The V gene end was trimmed by 1 base and the J gene end by 7 bases; junction bases not matched to a gene: 10. This CDR3 reads CASSEFGARQGGGYTF. For the CDR3, the DNA is TGTGCCAGCAGTGAATTCGGGGCCCGACAGGGGGGTGGCTACACCTTC.

The chain is built from TRBV15 and TRBJ2-5, with 7 nucleotides matching TRBD1. The trim removed 4 bases at V and 5 bases at J, leaving 4 bases unmatched. The V gene's germline CDR1 is LNHNV and CDR2 YYDKDF (reference sequence). This CDR3 has 13 amino acids. The CDR3: CATSKGGLETQYF. The CDR3 DNA sequence: TGTGCCACCAGCAAAGGGGGCTTGGAGACCCAGTACTTC.

This clonotype showed up just a few times. This chain joins TRBV5-1 and TRBJ2-1; 10 bases fit TRBD2. Unmatched junction bases numbered 4, after V lost 4 bases and J lost 0 bases. Germline V CDR1 and CDR2: SGHRS, YFSETQ. The CDR3 has 16 residues. The CDR3 is CASSELAGVSYNEQFF. In nucleotides, the CDR3 is TGCGCCAGCAGCGAGCTAGCGGGGGTCTCCTACAATGAGCAGTTCTTC.

This chain links TRBV7-2 with TRBJ2-2; 10 nucleotides line up with TRBD1. Germline V gives CDR1 SGHTA, CDR2 FQGNSA. After removal of 1 base from V and 6 bases from J, the junction contained 5 bases not matched to a gene. The CDR3 consists of 16 residues. CDR3 DNA sequence: TGTGCCAGCAGCTTAGTTGGGACAGGGGCCCCCGGGGAGCTGTTTTTT. Its translation: CASSLVGTGAPGELFF.

This clonotype came up a few times. V gene TRBV20-1 combines with J gene TRBJ2-3, with 13 nucleotides matching TRBD2. V gave up 0 bases and J gave up 3 bases; unmatched junction bases: 21. The germline CDR1 and CDR2 sequences are DFQATT and SNEGSKA (reference sequence). This CDR3 has 22 residues. CDR3 bases: TGCAGTGCTAGAGATCGAGGACAGACTCCTGGACTAGCGGGGGATTATACAGATACGCAGTATTTT. Protein sequence: CSARDRGQTPGLAGDYTDTQYF.